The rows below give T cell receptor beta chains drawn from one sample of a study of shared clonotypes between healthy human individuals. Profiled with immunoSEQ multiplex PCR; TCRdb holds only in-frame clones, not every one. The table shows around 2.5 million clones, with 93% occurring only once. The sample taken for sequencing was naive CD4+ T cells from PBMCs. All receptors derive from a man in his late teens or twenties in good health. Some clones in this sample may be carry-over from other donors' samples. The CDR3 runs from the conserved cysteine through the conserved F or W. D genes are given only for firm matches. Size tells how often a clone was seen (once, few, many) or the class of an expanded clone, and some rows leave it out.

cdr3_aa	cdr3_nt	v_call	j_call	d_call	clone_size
CASSGTGRTNEKLFF	TGTGCCAGCAGCGGGACAGGGAGAACTAATGAAAAACTGTTTTTT	TRBV5-5	TRBJ1-4	TRBD1	.
CASSLGQGNNYGYTF	TGTGCCAGCAGCTTAGGACAGGGCAATAACTATGGCTACACCTTC	TRBV7-8	TRBJ1-2	TRBD1	.
CASSLALAGQETQYF	TGTGCCAGCAGTTTGGCGCTAGCGGGACAAGAGACCCAGTACTTC	TRBV28	TRBJ2-5	TRBD2	.
CASSLAGDYNEQFF	TGTGCCAGCAGCTTAGCGGGGGACTACAATGAGCAGTTCTTC	TRBV7-9	TRBJ2-1	.	.
CASSLGATRSKDTQYF	TGTGCCAGCAGCTTGGGGGCAACCCGCAGTAAAGATACGCAGTATTTT	TRBV5-6	TRBJ2-3	.	.
CASSQVGRGTYNEQFF	TGCGCCAGCAGCCAAGTCGGGAGAGGAACCTACAATGAGCAGTTCTTC	TRBV4-1	TRBJ2-1	.	.
CASSSEGRGSGYGYTF	TGTGCCAGCAGCTCAGAAGGCAGGGGGTCCGGCTATGGCTACACCTTC	TRBV11-2	TRBJ1-2	TRBD1	.
CASSPSQQGTGNEKLFF	TGTGCCAGCTCACCATCACAACAGGGGACGGGTAATGAAAAACTGTTTTTT	TRBV18	TRBJ1-4	TRBD1	.
CASSLTGLNGYTF	TGTGCCAGCAGTTTGACAGGGTTAAATGGCTACACCTTC	TRBV28	TRBJ1-2	TRBD1	.
CASSPPGGRVIYEQYF	TGTGCCAGCTCACCCCCGGGGGGTAGGGTGATCTACGAGCAGTACTTC	TRBV18	TRBJ2-7	TRBD2	.
CASSRGRDQPQHF	TGTGCCAGCAGTAGGGGGCGGGATCAGCCCCAGCATTTT	TRBV6-5	TRBJ1-5	TRBD1	few
CASSRRGNTEAFF	TGTGCCAGCAGCCGAAGGGGTAACACTGAAGCTTTCTTT	TRBV11-3	TRBJ1-1	.	.
CASSRVTGTGELFF	TGCGCCAGCAGCCGAGTGACAGGGACCGGGGAGCTGTTTTTT	TRBV5-1	TRBJ2-2	TRBD1	once
CASSLEAWQGPRPTNEQFF	TGTGCCAGCAGCTTAGAGGCCTGGCAGGGGCCGCGCCCCACCAATGAGCAGTTCTTC	TRBV7-9	TRBJ2-1	.	.
CASSEGTSPETQYF	TGTGCCAGCAGTGAAGGGACTAGCCCCGAGACCCAGTACTTC	TRBV2	TRBJ2-5	TRBD2	.
CASRLRLGPRIPNEQFF	TGCGCCAGCAGGCTAAGGTTGGGACCTAGGATACCAAATGAGCAGTTCTTC	TRBV4-1	TRBJ2-1	.	.
CASSLPGLVNEQFF	TGTGCCAGCAGTCTTCCAGGACTAGTAAATGAGCAGTTCTTC	TRBV11-3	TRBJ2-1	TRBD2	.
CASSYEQYF	TGTGCCTCCAGCTACGAGCAGTACTTC	TRBV28	TRBJ2-7	.	.
CAWSEWGVDYGYTF	TGTGCCTGGAGTGAATGGGGCGTCGACTATGGCTACACCTTC	TRBV30	TRBJ1-2	.	.
CASSLVGDTEAFF	TGTGCCAGCAGCTTAGTCGGGGACACTGAAGCTTTCTTT	TRBV7-2	TRBJ1-1	.	few
CASSWPGSYEQYF	TGTGCCAGCAGTTGGCCAGGGTCCTACGAGCAGTACTTC	TRBV28	TRBJ2-7	.	.
CATSRVAYSNQPQHF	TGTGCCACCAGCAGAGTAGCGTATAGCAATCAGCCCCAGCATTTT	TRBV15	TRBJ1-5	.	.
CASSRIAGGDHNEQFF	TGTGCCAGCAGCCGTATAGCGGGAGGGGACCACAATGAGCAGTTCTTC	TRBV7-9	TRBJ2-1	TRBD2	.
CASSAGQEGDGYTF	TGCGCCAGCAGCGCCGGACAAGAGGGGGATGGCTACACCTTC	TRBV5-1	TRBJ1-2	.	.